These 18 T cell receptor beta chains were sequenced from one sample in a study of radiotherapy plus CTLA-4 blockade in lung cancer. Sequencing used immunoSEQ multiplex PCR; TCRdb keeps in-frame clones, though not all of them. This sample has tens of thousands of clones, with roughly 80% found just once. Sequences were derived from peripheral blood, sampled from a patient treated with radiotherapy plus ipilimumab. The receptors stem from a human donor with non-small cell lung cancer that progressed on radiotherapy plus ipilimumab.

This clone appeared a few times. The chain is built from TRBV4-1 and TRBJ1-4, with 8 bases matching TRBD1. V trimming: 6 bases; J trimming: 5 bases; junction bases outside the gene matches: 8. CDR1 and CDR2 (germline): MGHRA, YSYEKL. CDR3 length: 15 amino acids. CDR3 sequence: CASRNSGTGNEKLFF. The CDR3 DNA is TGCGCCAGCAGGAACTCCGGGACAGGCAATGAAAAACTGTTTTTT.

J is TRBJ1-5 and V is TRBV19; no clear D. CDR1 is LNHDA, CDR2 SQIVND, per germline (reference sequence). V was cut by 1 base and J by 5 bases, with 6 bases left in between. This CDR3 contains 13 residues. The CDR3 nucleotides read TGTGCCAGTAGTATAGCGATGCATCAGCCCCAGCATTTT. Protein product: CASSIAMHQPQHF.

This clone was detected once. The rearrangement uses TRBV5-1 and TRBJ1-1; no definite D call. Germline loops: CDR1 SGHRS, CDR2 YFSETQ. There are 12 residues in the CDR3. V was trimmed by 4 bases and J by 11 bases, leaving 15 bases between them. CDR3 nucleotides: TGCGCCAGCAGCCCCGAGGTTGGGAAGGCTTTCTTT. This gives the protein CASSPEVGKAFF.

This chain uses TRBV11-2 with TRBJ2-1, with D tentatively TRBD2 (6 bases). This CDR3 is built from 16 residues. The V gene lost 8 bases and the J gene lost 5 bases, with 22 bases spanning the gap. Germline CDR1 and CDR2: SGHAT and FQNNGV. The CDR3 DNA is TGTGCCAGCTGCCACTTTCTTAGCGGATTAGACAATGAGCAGTTCTTC. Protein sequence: CASCHFLSGLDNEQFF.

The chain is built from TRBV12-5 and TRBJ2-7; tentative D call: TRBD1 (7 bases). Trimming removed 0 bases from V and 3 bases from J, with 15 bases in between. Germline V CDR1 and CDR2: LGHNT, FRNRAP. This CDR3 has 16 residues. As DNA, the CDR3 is TGTGCTAGTGGTTTGGTAAGGGGCGGGACAGACTACGAGCAGTACGTC. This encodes CASGLVRGGTDYEQYV.

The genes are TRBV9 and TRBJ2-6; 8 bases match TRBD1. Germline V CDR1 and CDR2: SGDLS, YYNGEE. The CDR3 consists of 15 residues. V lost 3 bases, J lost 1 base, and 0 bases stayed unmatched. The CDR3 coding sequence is TGTGCCAGCAGCGGACAGGGGTCTGGGGCCAACGTCCTGACTTTC. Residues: CASSGQGSGANVLTF.

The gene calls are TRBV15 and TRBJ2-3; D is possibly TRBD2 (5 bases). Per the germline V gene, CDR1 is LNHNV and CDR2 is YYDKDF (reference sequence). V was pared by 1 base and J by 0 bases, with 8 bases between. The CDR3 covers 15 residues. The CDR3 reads CATSRARGSTDTQYF. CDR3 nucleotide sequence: TGTGCCACCAGCAGAGCTCGCGGGAGCACAGATACGCAGTATTTT.

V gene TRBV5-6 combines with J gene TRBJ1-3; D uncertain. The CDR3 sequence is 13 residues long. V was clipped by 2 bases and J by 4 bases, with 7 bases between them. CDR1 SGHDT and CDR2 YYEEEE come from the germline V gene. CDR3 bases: TGTGCCAGCAGCTTAGCACAGGGAAACACCATATATTTT. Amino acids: CASSLAQGNTIYF. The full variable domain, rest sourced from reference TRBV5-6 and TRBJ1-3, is DAGVTQSPTHLIKTRGQQVTLRCSPKSGHDTVSWYQQALGQGPQFIFQYYEEEERQRGNFPDRFSGHQFPNYSSELNVNALLLGDSALYLCASSLAQGNTIYFGEGSWLTVV.

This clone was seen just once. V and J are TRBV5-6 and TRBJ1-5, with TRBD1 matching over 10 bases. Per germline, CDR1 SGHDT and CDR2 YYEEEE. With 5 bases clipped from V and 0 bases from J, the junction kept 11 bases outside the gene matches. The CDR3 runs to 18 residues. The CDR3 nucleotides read TGTGCCAGCAGATACCGGGACAGGGGTACCATTAGCAATCAGCCCCAGCATTTT. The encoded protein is CASRYRDRGTISNQPQHF.

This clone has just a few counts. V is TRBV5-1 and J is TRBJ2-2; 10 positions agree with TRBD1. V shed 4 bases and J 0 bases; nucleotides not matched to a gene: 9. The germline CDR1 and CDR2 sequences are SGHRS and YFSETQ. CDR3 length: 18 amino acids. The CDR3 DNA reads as TGCGCCAGCAGCCCCCGGACAGGGGGTTTCGCGAACACCGGGGAGCTGTTTTTT. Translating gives CASSPRTGGFANTGELFF.

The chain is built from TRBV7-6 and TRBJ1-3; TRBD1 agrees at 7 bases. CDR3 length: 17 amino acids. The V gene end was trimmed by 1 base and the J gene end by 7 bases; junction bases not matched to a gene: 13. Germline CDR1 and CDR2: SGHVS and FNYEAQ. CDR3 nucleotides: TGTGCCAGCAGCTTAGTACGAGGGGGCGGTCGGGGCAACACCATATATTTT. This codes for CASSLVRGGGRGNTIYF.

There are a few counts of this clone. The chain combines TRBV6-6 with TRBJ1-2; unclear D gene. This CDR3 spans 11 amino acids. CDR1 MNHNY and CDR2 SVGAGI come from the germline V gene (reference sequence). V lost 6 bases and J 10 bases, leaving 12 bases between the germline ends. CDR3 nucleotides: TGTGCCAGCAGCTTCGGAGAGGACTACACCTTC. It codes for CASSFGEDYTF.

The DNA of the CDR3 is TGTGCCATCCGGCCGTTCCGGGGCCAGGGAGATACGCAGTATTTT. Protein: CAIRPFRGQGDTQYF. The V gene is TRBV28, the J gene TRBJ2-3; perhaps D is TRBD1 or TRBD2 (5 bases each). Per the germline V gene, CDR1 is MDHEN and CDR2 is SYDVKM. The CDR3 runs 15 residues. The V end was cut by 10 bases, the J end by 5 bases, with 22 bases between.

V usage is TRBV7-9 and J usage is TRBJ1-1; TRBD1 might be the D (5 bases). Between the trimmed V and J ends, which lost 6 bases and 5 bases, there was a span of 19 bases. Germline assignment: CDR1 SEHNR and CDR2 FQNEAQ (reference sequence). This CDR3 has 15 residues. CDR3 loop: CASRNRFGYETEAFF. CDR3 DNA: TGTGCCAGCAGAAACAGGTTTGGGTATGAAACTGAAGCTTTCTTT.

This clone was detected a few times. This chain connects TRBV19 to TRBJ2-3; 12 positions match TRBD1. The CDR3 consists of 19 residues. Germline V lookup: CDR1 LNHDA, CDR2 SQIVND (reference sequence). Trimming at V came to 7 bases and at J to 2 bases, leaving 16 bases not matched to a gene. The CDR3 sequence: CASTSGTGGASELTDTQYF. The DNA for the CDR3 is TGTGCCAGTACCTCCGGGACAGGGGGCGCGTCCGAGCTCACAGATACGCAGTATTTT. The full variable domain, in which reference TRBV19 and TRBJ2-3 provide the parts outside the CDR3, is DGGITQSPKYLFRKEGQNVTLSCEQNLNHDAMYWYRQDPGQGLRLIYYSQIVNDFQKGDIAEGYSVSREKKESFPLTVTSAQKNPTAFYLCASTSGTGGASELTDTQYFGPGTRLTVL.

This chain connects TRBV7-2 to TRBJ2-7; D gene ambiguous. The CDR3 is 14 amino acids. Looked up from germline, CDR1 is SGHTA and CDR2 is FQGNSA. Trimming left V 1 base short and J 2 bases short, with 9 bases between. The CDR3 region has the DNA TGTGCCAGCAGCTTAGGAGAACTTGCCTACGAGCAGTACTTC. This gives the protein CASSLGELAYEQYF.

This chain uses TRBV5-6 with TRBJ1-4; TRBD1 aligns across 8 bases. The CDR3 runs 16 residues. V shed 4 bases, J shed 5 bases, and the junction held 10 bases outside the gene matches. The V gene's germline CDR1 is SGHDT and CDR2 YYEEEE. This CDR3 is CASSLGTGARNEKLFF. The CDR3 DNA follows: TGTGCCAGCAGCCTTGGGACAGGTGCACGAAATGAAAAACTGTTTTTT.

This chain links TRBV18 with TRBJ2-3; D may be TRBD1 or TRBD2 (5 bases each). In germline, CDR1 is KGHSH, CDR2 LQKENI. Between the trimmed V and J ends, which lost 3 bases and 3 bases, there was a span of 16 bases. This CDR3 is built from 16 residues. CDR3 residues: CASSPGSRGGTDTQYF. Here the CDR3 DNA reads TGTGCCAGCTCACCGGGTAGCCGGGGCGGTACAGATACGCAGTATTTT.